This T cell receptor delta chain was identified in a study of delta chains in infants with herpesvirus infections. The overall study: Postnatally CMV-infected infants were checked for a public fetal Vdelta1/Vgamma8 clonotype. The study's findings and limits: The public clonotype appeared only at the first post-infection time point and was absent in uninfected infants.

The junction had 19 bases not matched to a gene; V was cut back by 0 bases and J by 0 bases. CDR3 length equals 19 residues. Per germline, CDR1 TVYSNPD and CDR2 GDNSRS (reference sequence). As regards this clone: Antigen specificity is unknown. TCRdb pairs this DNA with a much larger clone's protein that differs at residue 6, likely a read error; the protein shown was translated from the DNA.

Reverse transcription of PBMC RNA used primers specific for the gamma and delta chains. TCRdb processed the RT-PCR reads again with the CATT caller. This table has over a thousand delta-chain clones, approximately 30% appearing once. Sequenced here: peripheral blood, sampled at time point 1 of longitudinal follow-up. The clonotype originates from a human donor who was a Ugandan infant, either HIV-exposed or HIV-unexposed (not recorded which). V usage is TRDV3 and J usage is TRDJ1; 7 bases are shared with TRDD3. CDR3 nucleotides: TGTGCCTTTAGGCCTCCCTACAGTACTGGGGTAGGGTACACCGATAAACTCATCTTT. Translated: CAFRPPYSTGVGYTDKLIF.